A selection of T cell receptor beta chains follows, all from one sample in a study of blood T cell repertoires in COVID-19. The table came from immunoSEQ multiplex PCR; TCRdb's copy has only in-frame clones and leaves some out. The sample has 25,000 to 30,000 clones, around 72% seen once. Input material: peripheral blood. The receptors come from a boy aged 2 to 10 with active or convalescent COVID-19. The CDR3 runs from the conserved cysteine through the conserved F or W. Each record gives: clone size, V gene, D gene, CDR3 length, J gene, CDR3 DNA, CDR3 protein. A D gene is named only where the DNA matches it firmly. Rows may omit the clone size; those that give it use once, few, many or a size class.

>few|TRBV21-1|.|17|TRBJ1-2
TGTGCCAGCAGCAAAGGGCAAGGGACACCCCTAAGGGGTGGCTACACCTTC
CASSKGQGTPLRGGYTF
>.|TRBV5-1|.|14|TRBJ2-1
TGCGCCAGCACCGAGGATCTGGAGTACAATGAGCAGTTCTTC
CASTEDLEYNEQFF
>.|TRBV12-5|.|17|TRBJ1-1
TGTGCTAGTGGTTTGGTACTGGGGCGGGGGCTGGACACTGAAGCTTTCTTT
CASGLVLGRGLDTEAFF
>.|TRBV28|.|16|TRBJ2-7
TGTGCCAGCAGTTTATCGAGGGTCTTCGGTACCTACGAGCAGTACTTC
CASSLSRVFGTYEQYF
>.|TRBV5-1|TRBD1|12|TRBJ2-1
TGCGCCAGCGGGACAGGGAAAAATGAGCAGTTCTTC
CASGTGKNEQFF
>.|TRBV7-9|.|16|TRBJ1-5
TGTGCCAGCAGCTTAGAGAGTGGTTATAGCAATCAGCCCCAGCATTTT
CASSLESGYSNQPQHF
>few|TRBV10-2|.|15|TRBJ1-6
TGCGCCAGCAGTGGGCCCCCCCCAGGGAATTCACCCCTCCACTTT
CASSGPPPGNSPLHF
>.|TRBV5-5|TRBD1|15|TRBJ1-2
TGTGCCAGCAGCTCGGGACAGGGTATAAGCTATGGCTACACCTTC
CASSSGQGISYGYTF
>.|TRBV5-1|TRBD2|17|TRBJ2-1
TGCGCCAGCAGCCTAAACCCACTAGCGGGGGGCTACAATGAGCAGTTCTTC
CASSLNPLAGGYNEQFF
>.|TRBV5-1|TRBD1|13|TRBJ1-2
TGCGCCAGCAGCAGTACAGGGGTCGGCGGCTACACCTTC
CASSSTGVGGYTF
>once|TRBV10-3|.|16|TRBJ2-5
TGTGCCATCAGTGAGTCGAGCATACGCCTAAGAGAGACCCAGTACTTC
CAISESSIRLRETQYF
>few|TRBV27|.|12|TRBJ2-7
TGTGCCAGCAGCCCCCAGACCTACGAGCAGTACTTC
CASSPQTYEQYF
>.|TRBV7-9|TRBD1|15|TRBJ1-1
TGTGCCAGCAGCTCCTCACAGGGGATGTTCACTGAAGCTTTCTTT
CASSSSQGMFTEAFF
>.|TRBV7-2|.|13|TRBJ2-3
TGTGCCAGCAGCTTAGGGGCCGCAAATACGCAGTATTTT
CASSLGAANTQYF
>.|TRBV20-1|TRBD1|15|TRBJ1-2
TGCAGTGCTAGTTTACGGCAGGGGGGAAACTATGGCTACACCTTC
CSASLRQGGNYGYTF
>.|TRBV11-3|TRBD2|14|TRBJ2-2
TGTGCCAGCAGCTTAAGGGGACTAGACGGGGAGCTGTTTTTT
CASSLRGLDGELFF
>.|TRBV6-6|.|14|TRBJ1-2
TGTGCCAGCAATGGGGCACTATCTAACTATGGCTACACCTTC
CASNGALSNYGYTF
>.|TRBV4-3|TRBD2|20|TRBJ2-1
TGCGCCAGCAGCCAAGCTAACCCCGCCCCGGGACTAACAGGCGTCAATGAGCAGTTCTTC
CASSQANPAPGLTGVNEQFF
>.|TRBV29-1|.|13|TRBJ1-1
TGCAGCGGGTTACAGGGTGGGGCCACTGAAGCTTTCTTT
CSGLQGGATEAFF